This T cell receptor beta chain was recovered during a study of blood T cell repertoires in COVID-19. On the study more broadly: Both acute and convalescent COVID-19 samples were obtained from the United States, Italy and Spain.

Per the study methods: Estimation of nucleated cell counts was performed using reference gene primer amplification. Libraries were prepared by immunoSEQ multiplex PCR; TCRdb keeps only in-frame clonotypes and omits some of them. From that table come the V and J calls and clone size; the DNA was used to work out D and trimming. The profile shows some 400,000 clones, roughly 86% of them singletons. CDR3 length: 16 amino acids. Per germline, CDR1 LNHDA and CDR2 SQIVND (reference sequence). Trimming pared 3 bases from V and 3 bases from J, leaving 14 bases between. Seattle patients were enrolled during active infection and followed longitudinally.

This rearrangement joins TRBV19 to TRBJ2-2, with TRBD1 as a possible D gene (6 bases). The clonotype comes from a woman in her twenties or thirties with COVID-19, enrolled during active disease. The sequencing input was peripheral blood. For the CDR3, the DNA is TGTGCCAGTAGTATGAGGTCAGGGGCAGACACCGGGGAGCTGTTTTTT. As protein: CASSMRSGADTGELFF.